The 13 T cell receptor beta chains presented below share a single source sample, sequenced in a study of beta chain features in type 1 diabetes. Study observations and caveats: All four CD4+ subsets of Type 1 diabetes patients contained TCRB CDR3s that were moderately but significantly shorter.

Expressed TCRB transcripts were sequenced because the entire RNA isolate underwent reverse transcription. Clones were read by immunoSEQ multiplex PCR, and TCRdb kept only the in-frame ones, dropping some. The sample contains some 200,000 clones, 16% of which appear only once. Their specific antigens are unknown. The specimen sequenced was naive CD4+ T cells from blood. These receptors came from a young man with type 1 diabetes.

The chain combines TRBV7-2 with TRBJ2-6; a weak D match, TRBD1 (5 bases). The germline gives CDR1 SGHTA, CDR2 FQGNSA. V was cut by 0 bases and J by 6 bases, with 12 bases left in between. This CDR3 region has 16 residues. The CDR3 loop is CASSLALWGSANVLTF. The DNA for the CDR3 is TGTGCCAGCAGCTTAGCATTATGGGGCTCGGCCAACGTCCTGACTTTC.

This clone showed up just a few times. The V and J genes are TRBV7-2 and TRBJ2-7, with unresolved D. The CDR3 spans 12 residues. Germline-derived CDR1 and CDR2 are SGHTA and FQGNSA. Trimming left V 4 bases short and J 0 bases short, with 4 bases between. CDR3 in DNA: TGTGCCAGCAGCTCTACCTCCTACGAGCAGTACTTC. Amino acid sequence: CASSSTSYEQYF.

There are a few counts of this clone. The rearrangement uses TRBV25-1 and TRBJ1-1, with D hard to call. V was clipped by 4 bases and J by 1 base, with 1 base between them. Germline V gene data show CDR1 as MGHDK and CDR2 as SYGVNS. The CDR3 contains 11 residues. This chain's CDR3 is CASSGNTEAFF. DNA for the CDR3: TGTGCCAGCAGTGGGAACACTGAAGCTTTCTTT.

With regard to this clone: The sample contains more than one DNA sequence encoding this CDR3. V is TRBV29-1 and J is TRBJ2-7; tentatively, D is TRBD1 (5 bases). Germline V gene data show CDR1 as SQVTM and CDR2 as ANQGSEA. The CDR3 covers 11 residues. V lost 5 bases and J lost 3, with 8 bases in between. CDR3 nucleotides: TGCAGCGTTCTAAGGGGCTACGAGCAGTACTTC. It yields the protein CSVLRGYEQYF.

The V call is TRBV14, the J call TRBJ2-4; D might be TRBD1 (5 bases). The CDR3 has 16 amino acids. Trimming removed 0 bases from V and 8 bases from J, with 17 bases in between. Germline V gives CDR1 SGHDN, CDR2 FVKESK. DNA of the CDR3: TGTGCCAGCAGCCAAGATCTTGTAAAAGGGGTATACATTCAGTACTTC. This encodes CASSQDLVKGVYIQYF.

This clone was observed a handful of times. The chain joins TRBV29-1 to TRBJ2-1, with D possibly matching TRBD2 (5 bases). This CDR3 is 14 amino acids long. Trimming pared 3 bases from V and 7 bases from J, leaving 16 bases between. CDR1 is SQVTM, CDR2 ANQGSEA, per germline. In DNA form, the CDR3 reads TGCAGCGTTGAGGGCCGACTATTGAGGAATGAGCAGTTCTTC. It encodes CSVEGRLLRNEQFF.

In this sample, this clone turned up a few times. Other DNA sequences from this sample encode an identical CDR3 as well. The chain employs TRBV7-9 and TRBJ2-6; D unclear. Germline V gene sequence: CDR1 SEHNR, CDR2 FQNEAQ (reference sequence). The CDR3 is 14 residues long. The V gene lost 9 bases and the J gene lost 2 bases, with 11 bases spanning the gap. CDR3 nucleotides: TGTGCCAGTCTGAGAGACGCTGGGGCCAACGTCCTGACTTTC. Protein: CASLRDAGANVLTF.

V and J are TRBV7-2 and TRBJ2-1; D might be TRBD1 (5 bases). Germline CDR1 SGHTA, CDR2 FQGNSA. The ends were cut back, 3 bases at V and 0 bases at J, with 12 bases in the middle. There are 16 residues in the CDR3. The CDR3 sequence is CASSFRGRSSYNEQFF. Here the CDR3 DNA reads TGTGCCAGCAGCTTTAGGGGAAGAAGCTCCTACAATGAGCAGTTCTTC.

V is TRBV30 and J is TRBJ2-7; D uncertain. Per the germline V gene, CDR1 is GTSNPN and CDR2 is SVGIG (reference sequence). The CDR3 contains 12 residues. The germline V and J ends were trimmed by 3 bases and 2 bases, with 8 bases remaining between them. The CDR3 reads CAWSPGTYEQYF. For the CDR3, the DNA is TGTGCCTGGAGCCCAGGTACCTACGAGCAGTACTTC.

This clone was counted between two and nine times. The gene calls are TRBV29-1 and TRBJ2-2; D remains unclear. CDR1 SQVTM and CDR2 ANQGSEA come from the germline V gene. CDR3 length: 13 residues. V was shortened by 6 bases and J by 1 base, with 9 bases between the two germline ends. CDR3 coding DNA: TGCAGCGTCGCCAACATGAACACCGGGGAGCTGTTTTTT. It yields the protein CSVANMNTGELFF.

This clone was found a few times. The genes are TRBV13 and TRBJ1-2; D may be TRBD1 (6 bases). This CDR3 spans 14 amino acids. V shed 4 bases and J shed 3 bases, with 12 bases lying between them. Germline V gene data show CDR1 as PRHDT and CDR2 as FYEKMQ (reference sequence). CDR3 coding DNA: TGTGCCAGCAGCTCCGTAGGGGGAGACTATGGCTACACCTTC. This encodes CASSSVGGDYGYTF.

To note about this clone: Other DNA sequences in the sample encode the same CDR3. The chain combines TRBV28 with TRBJ2-3; D may be TRBD1 or TRBD2 (5 bases each). Germline V gives CDR1 MDHEN, CDR2 SYDVKM. The germline V and J ends were trimmed by 6 bases and 0 bases, with 7 bases remaining between them. The CDR3 contains 13 residues. Here the CDR3 DNA reads TGTGCCAGCAGACGGGACAGCACAGATACGCAGTATTTT. Its protein is CASRRDSTDTQYF.

This chain connects TRBV27 to TRBJ2-7, with D unclear. The V and J ends lost 3 bases and 3 bases respectively, with 9 bases between them. This CDR3 has 13 amino acids. CDR1 and CDR2 (germline): MNHEY, SMNVEV (reference sequence). As DNA, the CDR3 is TGTGCCAGCAGTTTGTACGAGAGCTACGAGCAGTACTTC. It codes for CASSLYESYEQYF.